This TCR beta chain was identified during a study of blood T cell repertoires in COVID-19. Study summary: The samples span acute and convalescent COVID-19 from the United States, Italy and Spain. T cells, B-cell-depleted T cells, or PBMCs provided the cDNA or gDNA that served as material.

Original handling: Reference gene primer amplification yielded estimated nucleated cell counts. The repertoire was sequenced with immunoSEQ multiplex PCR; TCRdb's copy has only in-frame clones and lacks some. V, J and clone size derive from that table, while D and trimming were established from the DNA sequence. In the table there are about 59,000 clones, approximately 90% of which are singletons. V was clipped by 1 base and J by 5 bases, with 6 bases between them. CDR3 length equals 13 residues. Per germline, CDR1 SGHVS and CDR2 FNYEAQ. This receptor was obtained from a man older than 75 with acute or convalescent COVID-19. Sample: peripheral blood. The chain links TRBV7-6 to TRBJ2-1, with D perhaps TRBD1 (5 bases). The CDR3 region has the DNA TGTGCCAGCAGCTTAGTAGGGGACAATGAGCAGTTCTTC. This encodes CASSLVGDNEQFF. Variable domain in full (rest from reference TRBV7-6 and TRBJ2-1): GAGVSQSPRYKVTKRGQDVALRCDPISGHVSLYWYRQALGQGPEFLTYFNYEAQQDKSGLPNDRFSAERPEGSISTLTIQRTEQRDSAMYRCASSLVGDNEQFFGPGTRLTVL.